Included here is one T cell receptor beta chain sequence, with context. What it recognizes is unknown. Using immunoSEQ multiplex PCR, the repertoire was profiled, and TCRdb retains in-frame clones only, with some absent. The sample contains some 93,000 clones, 83% of which appear only once. Described time point: cycle 4 day 1 (C4D1), after 6 weeks of nivolumab. Relapse after autologous stem cell transplantation occurred in every patient, and brentuximab vedotin exposure varied. Best responses included complete response and partial response; otherwise, the best response was progressive disease. V was clipped by 6 bases and J by 1 base; unmatched bases: 4. CDR1 and CDR2 (germline): LNHDA, SQIVND (reference sequence). The CDR3 sequence is 15 residues long. The data belong to a study of PD-1 blockade in classical Hodgkin lymphoma. Study results and limitations: The baseline diversity of complete responders showed similarity to that of newly diagnosed patients.

The chain has TRBV19 and TRBJ2-7; 12 nucleotides line up with TRBD2. The TCR sequence derives from a human donor with classical Hodgkin lymphoma. The sequencing used peripheral blood mononuclear cells (PBMCs), collected before the fourth cycle of nivolumab. Here the CDR3 DNA reads TGTGCCAGTAGGATGACTAGCGGGAGTTCCTACGAGCAGTACTTC. It translates to CASRMTSGSSYEQYF.